These 22 T cell receptor beta chains share one sample of origin, sequenced in a study of blood T cell repertoires in COVID-19. Measured with immunoSEQ multiplex PCR; TCRdb has only the in-frame clones, and not every one. This table holds about half a million clones, 89% found once. Material for sequencing was peripheral blood. The receptors stem from a man younger than 35 with COVID-19, enrolled during active disease.

This chain uses TRBV5-1 with TRBJ1-4, with TRBD1 matching 9 bases. J was trimmed by 6 bases and V by 3 bases; bases with no gene match: 6. CDR1 and CDR2 from the germline V gene are SGHRS and YFSETQ. There are 15 residues in the CDR3. The CDR3 DNA is TGCGCCAGCAGCTCAACAGGGGGCGTTCATGAAAAACTGTTTTTT. Translated: CASSSTGGVHEKLFF. Based on the CDR3 plus reference TRBV5-1 and TRBJ1-4, the full variable domain is KAGVTQTPRYLIKTRGQQVTLSCSPISGHRSVSWYQQTPGQGLQFLFEYFSETQRNKGNFPGRFSGRQFSNSRSEMNVSTLELGDSALYLCASSSTGGVHEKLFFGSGTQLSVL.

V and J are TRBV6-5 and TRBJ2-3, with D possibly being TRBD2 (5 bases). This CDR3 spans 16 amino acids. V was clipped by 2 bases and J by 2 bases, with 14 bases between them. Germline assignment: CDR1 MNHEY and CDR2 SVGAGI. The CDR3 reads CASSYGLHFNTDTQYF. DNA of the CDR3: TGTGCCAGCAGTTACGGACTTCACTTTAACACAGATACGCAGTATTTT.

This chain uses TRBV25-1 with TRBJ1-1, with TRBD1 as a possible D gene (6 bases). CDR1 and CDR2 (germline): MGHDK, SYGVNS. V was shortened by 3 bases and J by 1 base, with 6 bases between the two germline ends. The CDR3 spans 13 residues. The CDR3 spells CASSDRGNTEAFF. In DNA form, the CDR3 reads TGTGCCAGCAGTGACAGGGGGAACACTGAAGCTTTCTTT. The full variable domain, in which reference TRBV25-1 and TRBJ1-1 provide the parts outside the CDR3, is EADIYQTPRYLVIGTGKKITLECSQTMGHDKMYWYQQDPGMELHLIHYSYGVNSTEKGDLSSESTVSRIRTEHFPLTLESARPSHTSQYLCASSDRGNTEAFFGQGTRLTVV.

The rearrangement uses TRBV28 and TRBJ1-2; 8 nucleotides match TRBD1. This CDR3 is 14 amino acids long. Per germline, CDR1 MDHEN and CDR2 SYDVKM. V dropped 4 bases and J dropped 6; count of bases not matched to a gene: 7. In DNA form, the CDR3 reads TGTGCCAGCAGTTCTCCCCAGGGGGCGCATGGCTACACCTTC. Its protein product is CASSSPQGAHGYTF.

The genes are TRBV7-8 and TRBJ2-7; 14 bases are shared with TRBD2. Germline V gene lookup returns CDR1 SGHVS and CDR2 FQNEAQ. The V and J ends lost 1 base and 3 bases, in that order; junction bases with no gene match: 5. The CDR3 extends over 17 amino acids. CDR3 loop: CASSLEGLAGALYEQYF. The CDR3 DNA follows: TGTGCCAGCAGCTTAGAGGGACTAGCGGGGGCCCTCTACGAGCAGTACTTC.

The chain recombines TRBV7-3 with TRBJ1-5; tentative D call: TRBD1 (6 bases). CDR1 is SGHTA and CDR2 is FQGTGA in the germline V gene. V lost 7 bases, J lost 7 bases, and 23 bases lay in between. This CDR3 spans 16 amino acids. The CDR3 DNA sequence: TGTGCCAGCAAGAGCCCCGGGGTTCAGGGGCGGCAGCCCCAGCATTTT. Its protein is CASKSPGVQGRQPQHF.

This chain connects TRBV7-2 to TRBJ2-5, with D unresolved. Trimming stripped 5 bases from V and 5 bases from J, with 6 bases between. Per germline, CDR1 SGHTA and CDR2 FQGNSA. The CDR3 has 11 amino acids. CDR3 sequence: CASSVQETQYF. CDR3 DNA sequence: TGTGCCAGCAGCGTTCAGGAGACCCAGTACTTC.

The chain combines TRBV2 with TRBJ2-5; the match to TRBD2 covers 8 bases. Germline trimming cut 7 bases from V and 1 base from J; bases unmatched to any gene: 5. This CDR3 is 14 amino acids long. Germline V CDR1 and CDR2: SNHLY, FYNNEI. The CDR3 nucleotides read TGTGCCAGCACCCGGACTAGCTTCCAAGAGACCCAGTACTTC. Its translation is CASTRTSFQETQYF.

The chain has TRBV7-8 and TRBJ1-3; D remains ambiguous. The CDR3 is 13 amino acids. V lost 8 bases to trimming and J lost 0 bases, with 8 bases between them. Germline V gene lookup returns CDR1 SGHVS and CDR2 FQNEAQ. CDR3 region: CASEGYSGNTIYF. CDR3 sequence (DNA): TGTGCCAGCGAGGGATACTCTGGAAACACCATATATTTT.

This chain uses TRBV9 with TRBJ1-3, with 12 bases aligning to TRBD1. CDR3 size: 16 residues. V lost 0 bases and J lost 10; bases outside the gene matches: 8. CDR1 and CDR2 from the germline V gene are SGDLS and YYNGEE. CDR3 amino acids: CASSVDWDRGLSTIYF. As DNA, the CDR3 is TGTGCCAGCAGCGTAGATTGGGACAGGGGGCTTTCTACCATATATTTT.

The J gene is TRBJ1-4, the V gene TRBV27, with TRBD1 as a possible D gene (5 bases). Germline CDR1 is MNHEY and CDR2 is SMNVEV (reference sequence). The CDR3 runs 14 residues. V shed 6 bases and J shed 3 bases, with 11 bases lying between them. The CDR3 protein is CASSRAAANEKLFF. In nucleotides, the CDR3 is TGTGCCAGCAGCAGGGCAGCAGCTAATGAAAAACTGTTTTTT.

The chain links TRBV7-3 to TRBJ2-3; TRBD1 aligns across 9 bases. Looked up from germline, CDR1 is SGHTA and CDR2 is FQGTGA. This CDR3 comprises 15 residues. V shed 4 bases, J shed 5 bases, and the junction held 7 bases outside the gene matches. This chain's CDR3 is CASSSRDRDRDTQYF. In nucleotides, the CDR3 is TGTGCCAGCAGCTCCCGGGACAGGGACAGAGATACGCAGTATTTT. Variable domain in full (rest from reference TRBV7-3 and TRBJ2-3): GAGVSQTPSNKVTEKGKYVELRCDPISGHTALYWYRQSLGQGPEFLIYFQGTGAADDSGLPNDRFFAVRPEGSVSTLKIQRTERGDSAVYLCASSSRDRDRDTQYFGPGTRLTVL.

In this sample, this clone turned up a few times. The rearrangement links TRBV6-9 to TRBJ2-7; 9 bases fit TRBD2. The CDR3 loop spans 16 amino acids. Germline V CDR1 and CDR2: MNHGY, SVAAGI. The J segment lost 4 bases and the V segment lost 2 bases, leaving 9 bases of the junction unmatched. Here the CDR3 reads CASSYKEVAGVYEQYF. CDR3 DNA: TGTGCCAGCAGTTATAAGGAGGTAGCGGGAGTTTACGAGCAGTACTTC.

The V gene is TRBV2, the J gene TRBJ1-3; the match to TRBD1 covers 9 bases. CDR1 and CDR2 (germline): SNHLY, FYNNEI. The CDR3 runs 15 residues. V was pared by 6 bases and J by 4 bases, with 7 bases of the junction left unmatched. The CDR3 is CASSSQGAKGNTIYF. In nucleotides, the CDR3 is TGTGCCAGCAGCTCACAGGGGGCGAAGGGAAACACCATATATTTT.

The sample holds one count of this clone. This chain links TRBV3-1 (or the pseudogene TRBV3-2) with TRBJ2-5; 13 positions match TRBD2. The CDR3 consists of 14 residues. V was pared by 4 bases and J by 4 bases, with 0 bases of the junction left unmatched. Germline assignment: CDR1 LGHDT and CDR2 YNNKEL (reference sequence). Written as DNA, the CDR3 is TGTGCCAGCAGCCGGACTAGCGGGAGAGAGACCCAGTACTTC. Translating gives CASSRTSGRETQYF.

The chain combines TRBV6-5 with TRBJ1-1; 7 bases align to TRBD1. There are 16 residues in the CDR3. Germline loops: CDR1 MNHEY, CDR2 SVGAGI. Trimming removed 1 base from V and 3 bases from J; junction bases left unmatched: 8. For the CDR3, the DNA is TGTGCCAGCAGTTACTATGGTAGGGGGCCGGACACTGAAGCTTTCTTT. Translated: CASSYYGRGPDTEAFF.

The genes are TRBV24-1 and TRBJ2-1; D gene unclear. The CDR3 spans 12 residues. The germline CDR1 and CDR2 sequences are KGHDR and SFDVKD. V was cut by 5 bases and J by 9 bases, with 10 bases left in between. The CDR3 region is CATSAPSGEQFF. In nucleotides, the CDR3 is TGTGCCACCAGTGCCCCCTCAGGTGAGCAGTTCTTC.

V and J are TRBV5-1 and TRBJ2-7, with 7 bases lining up with TRBD1. The CDR3 is 14 amino acids. In germline, CDR1 is SGHRS, CDR2 YFSETQ. The V segment lost 5 bases and the J segment 6 bases; nucleotides outside the gene matches: 11. The CDR3 nucleotides are TGCGCCAGCAGGGGGCCGGGACAGAACTCCGAGCAGTACTTC. This encodes CASRGPGQNSEQYF. Drawing the rest from reference TRBV5-1 and TRBJ2-7, the complete variable domain is KAGVTQTPRYLIKTRGQQVTLSCSPISGHRSVSWYQQTPGQGLQFLFEYFSETQRNKGNFPGRFSGRQFSNSRSEMNVSTLELGDSALYLCASRGPGQNSEQYFGPGTRLTVT.

This clone was seen only a few times. CDR3 region: CASSQDLGQVNTEAFF. CDR3 bases: TGCGCCAGCAGCCAAGATCTGGGACAGGTGAACACTGAAGCTTTCTTT. The J gene is TRBJ1-1, the V gene TRBV4-1; 8 nucleotides align to TRBD1. Germline CDR1 reads MGHRA; CDR2 reads YSYEKL. There are 16 residues in the CDR3. The J segment lost 0 bases and the V segment lost 0 bases, leaving 3 bases of the junction unmatched.

The gene calls are TRBV15 and TRBJ1-4; no clear D. Trimming left V 4 bases short and J 4 bases short, with 13 bases between. Germline V gives CDR1 LNHNV, CDR2 YYDKDF (reference sequence). The CDR3 is 15 residues long. The CDR3 DNA sequence: TGTGCCACCAGCAAGCGTGGTGGAGTTAATGAAAAACTGTTTTTT. Residues: CATSKRGGVNEKLFF.

The count of this clone is one. The chain carries TRBV6-5 and TRBJ2-6; maybe TRBD1 (5 bases). Trimming took 2 bases from V and 4 from J, leaving 12 bases between them. The CDR3 is 16 residues long. Germline values: CDR1 MNHEY, CDR2 SVGAGI. The CDR3 region has the DNA TGTGCCAGCAGTTACCGCCCAGGGTCCGGGGCCAACGTCCTGACTTTC. Protein sequence: CASSYRPGSGANVLTF.

In its sample, this clone was seen a few times. Other DNA sequences in this sample translate to the same CDR3. This sequence joins TRBV5-1 and TRBJ2-2; D gene uncertain. This CDR3 comprises 14 residues. Germline V lookup: CDR1 SGHRS, CDR2 YFSETQ. V was cut by 0 bases and J by 3 bases, with 6 bases left in between. CDR3 sequence: CASSLGLDTGELFF. The DNA of the CDR3 is TGCGCCAGCAGCTTGGGGCTTGACACCGGGGAGCTGTTTTTT.